The clone carrying this TCR beta chain was recorded a few times. The data were obtained in a study of blood T cell repertoires in COVID-19. Study as a whole: Whether acute or convalescent, the COVID-19 samples came from the United States, Italy and Spain. PBMCs, B-cell-depleted T cells, or T cells provided the cDNA or gDNA that made up the material.

The germline gives CDR1 GTSNPN, CDR2 SVGIG (reference sequence). The CDR3 extends over 14 amino acids. V was clipped by 8 bases and J by 0 bases; unmatched bases: 5. Original handling: Cell counts per sample came from amplifying reference gene primers. Measured with immunoSEQ multiplex PCR; TCRdb has only the in-frame clones, and not every one. The V and J calls and clone size come from that table; D and trimming were worked out from the DNA. The repertoire holds 90,000 to 120,000 clones, with 55% to 75% as singletons. The chain carries TRBV30 and TRBJ2-3, with 10 nucleotides matching TRBD1. This sequence was found in a woman between 35 and 50 years old with acute or convalescent COVID-19. Material: peripheral blood. CDR3 nucleotide sequence: TGTGCCGTCGACAGGGGGCTAAGCACAGATACGCAGTATTTT. Translating it yields CAVDRGLSTDTQYF.